This record covers a single T cell receptor (beta chain). These data belong to a study of Ad26.COV2.S vaccination and SARS-CoV-2 variants. Whole-study context: Dosing was one shot or two shots 56 days apart.

This CDR3 region has 13 residues. V dropped 6 bases and J dropped 5; count of bases not matched to a gene: 3. Stated treatment: around 19 received Ad26.COV2.S at low or high dose, single or two shots; several received placebo; per-sample allocation not given. Sampling happened 63 days after the first vaccine or placebo injection. The data were produced by immunoSEQ multiplex PCR, yet TCRdb's version contains in-frame clones alone and is incomplete. The sample includes a few hundred thousand clones, around nine tenths of them seen just once. The material was peripheral blood, obtained in a trial of Ad26.COV2.S vaccine versus placebo. This rearrangement joins TRBV12-3 or TRBV12-4 to TRBJ2-2; 7 positions agree with TRBD1. This clonotype was obtained from a person between 18 and 65 years old who received the Ad26.COV2.S COVID-19 vaccine or a placebo. The CDR3 nucleotides are TGTGCCAGCAGGACGACAGGGACCGGGGAGCTGTTTTTT. It codes for CASRTTGTGELFF.